The clone carrying this T cell receptor beta chain has just a few counts. Preparing the TCRbeta library involved the use of unique molecular identifiers. One entry per CDR3 protein results from TCRdb running MiXCR on the PCR reads. The data hold hundreds of thousands of distinct CDR3 sequences, with about 15% observed a single time. This entry is derived from a study of T-cell reconstitution after alpha-beta-depleted transplantation in children. V was cut by 6 bases and J by 7 bases, with 13 bases left in between. The CDR3 consists of 13 residues. This clonotype was obtained from a human donor who donated a stem cell graft to a child with acute myeloid leukemia. V and J are TRBV12-3 or TRBV12-4 and TRBJ1-5, with no clear D. The input for sequencing was PBMCs from the stem cell graft donor, taken from the stem cell graft. CDR3 DNA sequence: TGTGCCAGCAGCGCAGCGGGGAGCCAGCCCCAGCATTTT. Encoded protein: CASSAAGSQPQHF.